These 20 T cell receptor beta chains came from one sample sequenced in a study of blood T cell repertoires in COVID-19. TCRdb's copy holds only in-frame clones and misses some; the assay was immunoSEQ multiplex PCR. There are around 160,000 clones in the sample; around 86% occur only once, and around 8.2% lies in the top ten. Sample: peripheral blood. These TCRs come from a man aged 55-75 years with acute or convalescent COVID-19.

This clone came up a few times. The gene calls are TRBV27 and TRBJ1-4, with D perhaps TRBD1 (5 bases). The CDR3 has 15 residues. The ends were cut back, 8 bases at V and 4 bases at J, with 17 bases in the middle. Germline CDR1 is MNHEY and CDR2 is SMNVEV (reference sequence). Here the CDR3 DNA reads TGTGCCAGCGGGATAACAGGAAACTTTAATGAAAAACTGTTTTTT. Translating it yields CASGITGNFNEKLFF.

The V call is TRBV30, the J call TRBJ2-1; perhaps TRBD2 as D (5 bases). This CDR3 region has 16 residues. V was trimmed by 1 base and J by 0 bases, leaving 13 bases between them. The germline CDR1 and CDR2 sequences are GTSNPN and SVGIG (reference sequence). This CDR3 is CAWSGDGGSSYNEQFF. DNA of the CDR3: TGTGCCTGGAGTGGTGATGGCGGGTCCTCCTACAATGAGCAGTTCTTC.

The V call is TRBV7-2, the J call TRBJ1-6, with TRBD1 matching over 7 bases. Germline loops: CDR1 SGHTA, CDR2 FQGNSA. Trimming at V came to 0 bases and at J to 15 bases, leaving 5 bases not matched to a gene. This CDR3 is 13 amino acids long. Here the CDR3 reads CASSLARQGGLHF. Written as DNA, the CDR3 is TGTGCCAGCAGCTTAGCTCGACAGGGCGGCCTCCACTTT.

V usage is TRBV10-3 and J usage is TRBJ2-1, with a tentative D call TRBD2 (5 bases). Trimming took 5 bases from V and 9 from J, leaving 11 bases between them. The length of the CDR3 is 12 residues. The germline gives CDR1 ENHRY, CDR2 SYGVKD. CDR3 in amino acids: CAISPRGGEQFF. The CDR3 DNA follows: TGTGCCATCAGTCCGAGAGGAGGTGAGCAGTTCTTC.

The chain joins TRBV21-1 to TRBJ1-1; TRBD1 was called by the table and not checked on the DNA. TRBV21-1 is described as a pseudogene. This CDR3 has 16 residues. The CDR3 reads CASSKGVQGVNTEAFF. Written as DNA, the CDR3 is TGTGCCAGCAGCAAGGGCGTCCAAGGGGTGAACACTGAAGCTTTCTTT.

The chain has TRBV5-1 and TRBJ2-3; 11 positions agree with TRBD1. The V gene's germline CDR1 is SGHRS and CDR2 YFSETQ. The length of the CDR3 is 14 residues. Germline trimming cut 4 bases from V and 6 bases from J; bases unmatched to any gene: 4. CDR3 bases: TGCGCCAGCAGCAACGGACAGGGGGCGGATACGCAGTATTTT. Translation gives CASSNGQGADTQYF. Full variable domain (outside the CDR3, taken from reference TRBV5-1 and TRBJ2-3): KAGVTQTPRYLIKTRGQQVTLSCSPISGHRSVSWYQQTPGQGLQFLFEYFSETQRNKGNFPGRFSGRQFSNSRSEMNVSTLELGDSALYLCASSNGQGADTQYFGPGTRLTVL.

J is TRBJ2-3 and V is TRBV20-1, with unresolved D. CDR1 and CDR2 from the germline V gene are DFQATT and SNEGSKA (reference sequence). This CDR3 has 10 amino acids. Deletions cut 6 bases from V and 4 bases from J, with 5 bases between. The DNA of the CDR3 is TGCAGTGCCCCGGCAGATACGCAGTATTTT. This gives the protein CSAPADTQYF.

This clone was recorded a few times. The chain is built from TRBV19 and TRBJ1-5; TRBD1 matches 9 bases. V gave up 7 bases and J gave up 6 bases; unmatched junction bases: 13. The CDR3 totals 16 residues. The germline CDR1 and CDR2 sequences are LNHDA and SQIVND (reference sequence). The CDR3 coding sequence is TGTGCCAGTAAGTATCAGGCACAGGGGGCTTTTCAGCCCCAGCATTTT. Amino acids: CASKYQAQGAFQPQHF.

The chain recombines TRBV6-2 or TRBV6-3 with TRBJ2-1, with D possibly TRBD2 on 6 matching bases. CDR1 and CDR2 from the germline V gene are MNHEY and SVGEGT. The length of the CDR3 is 17 residues. The V end lost 6 bases, the J end lost 1 base, and 19 bases lay between the germline ends. The CDR3 nucleotides read TGTGCCAGCAGCTTTCGCGGGGCTCCAGTTTCCTACAATGAGCAGTTCTTC. It is translated as CASSFRGAPVSYNEQFF.

Note on this clone: One end of the junction does not line up with germline, which may come from a read error. The chain employs TRBV3-1 (or the pseudogene TRBV3-2) and TRBJ1-6; perhaps TRBD1 as D (5 bases). CDR3 size: 11 residues. CDR1 and CDR2 from the germline V gene are LGHDT and YNNKEL (reference sequence). CDR3 amino acids: CASQLTAPSQF. As DNA, the CDR3 is TGTGCCAGCCAATTGACAGCTCCTTCCCAATTT.

Only one count was recorded for this clone. The DNA for the CDR3 is TGTGCCATCATTGTCAGGGGGGAGTTTCCCAAAAACATTCAGTACTTC. Amino acids: CAIIVRGEFPKNIQYF. The chain carries TRBV10-3 and TRBJ2-4; D is possibly TRBD1 (7 bases). The germline CDR1 and CDR2 sequences are ENHRY and SYGVKD. The V end was cut by 7 bases, the J end by 2 bases, with 18 bases between. This CDR3 has 16 residues.

The rearrangement uses TRBV5-1 and TRBJ2-3, with D hard to call. The germline V gene encodes CDR1 SGHRS and CDR2 YFSETQ. Trimming stripped 1 base from V and 0 bases from J, with 6 bases between. This CDR3 contains 14 residues. CDR3 bases: TGCGCCAGCAGCTTGAGCGCTAGCACAGATACGCAGTATTTT. Residues: CASSLSASTDTQYF.

The chain recombines TRBV30 with TRBJ1-4; tentative D call: TRBD1 (5 bases). Per the germline V gene, CDR1 is GTSNPN and CDR2 is SVGIG (reference sequence). This CDR3 has 11 residues. Trimming shortened V by 5 bases and J by 13 bases, and 14 bases separated the two germline ends. CDR3 DNA: TGTGCCTGGTCAACAGGTGTGGGACTGTTTTTT. It encodes CAWSTGVGLFF.

The chain is built from TRBV3-1 (or the pseudogene TRBV3-2) and TRBJ2-7; 7 bases are a match to TRBD1. Germline CDR1 reads LGHDT; CDR2 reads YNNKEL (reference sequence). There are 13 residues in the CDR3. Trimming cost V 5 bases and J 2 bases; bases outside gene matches: 3. This CDR3 is CASSNRGPYEQYF. The DNA of the CDR3 is TGTGCCAGCAGCAACAGGGGCCCCTACGAGCAGTACTTC.

A single count supports this clone. V usage is TRBV29-1 and J usage is TRBJ1-4, with 8 nucleotides matching TRBD1. Germline CDR1 SQVTM, CDR2 ANQGSEA. This CDR3 contains 14 residues. Unmatched junction bases numbered 4, after V lost 5 bases and J lost 2 bases. The CDR3 nucleotides read TGCAGCGTTTATACAGGGGGGACTAATGAAAAACTGTTTTTT. Translated, it gives CSVYTGGTNEKLFF.

This clone was found a few times. The chain employs TRBV4-1 and TRBJ1-1; D may be TRBD1 (6 bases). The CDR3 loop spans 16 amino acids. With 0 bases removed from V and 1 base from J, the gap between germline ends came to 12 bases. Germline lookup yields CDR1 MGHRA and CDR2 YSYEKL. As DNA, the CDR3 is TGCGCCAGCAGCCAAGAGACAGGTGGCGGGAACACTGAAGCTTTCTTT. As protein: CASSQETGGGNTEAFF.

The sample holds a few counts of this clone. V usage is TRBV7-9 and J usage is TRBJ1-3, with no clear D. Trimming removed 5 bases from V and 0 bases from J, with 11 bases in between. Germline V CDR1 and CDR2: SEHNR, FQNEAQ (reference sequence). There are 15 residues in the CDR3. The CDR3 spells CASSPVYFSGNTIYF. In DNA, the CDR3 is TGTGCCAGCAGCCCAGTTTATTTCTCTGGAAACACCATATATTTT.

This rearrangement joins TRBV7-6 to TRBJ2-1, with D maybe TRBD2 (6 bases). CDR3 size: 16 residues. Germline loops: CDR1 SGHVS, CDR2 FNYEAQ. V lost 0 bases and J lost 6, with 15 bases in between. The CDR3 is CASSLAGGDPINEQFF. The CDR3 nucleotides are TGTGCCAGCAGCTTAGCCGGAGGGGACCCAATCAATGAGCAGTTCTTC.

The V call is TRBV28, the J call TRBJ2-6; 10 nucleotides agree with TRBD1. The CDR3 consists of 16 residues. V lost 5 bases, J lost 5 bases, and 6 bases stayed unmatched. Germline lookup yields CDR1 MDHEN and CDR2 SYDVKM. The CDR3 region is CASSTPGQGWANVLTF. DNA for the CDR3: TGTGCCAGCAGTACCCCGGGACAGGGGTGGGCCAACGTCCTGACTTTC. The whole variable domain, filled in from reference TRBV28 and TRBJ2-6, reads DVKVTQSSRYLVKRTGEKVFLECVQDMDHENMFWYRQDPGLGLRLIYFSYDVKMKEKGDIPEGYSVSREKKERFSLILESASTNQTSMYLCASSTPGQGWANVLTFGAGSRLTVL.

J is TRBJ1-1 and V is TRBV28; tentatively, D is TRBD1 (6 bases). V was trimmed by 6 bases and J by 5 bases, leaving 16 bases between them. Germline CDR1 is MDHEN and CDR2 is SYDVKM. CDR3 length: 14 amino acids. The CDR3 loop reads CASRAGGAETEAFF. For the CDR3, the DNA is TGTGCCAGCAGGGCCGGGGGGGCCGAGACTGAAGCTTTCTTT.